This T cell receptor (beta chain) was documented in a study of T cells in Graves' hyperthyroidism and ophthalmopathy. What was amplified from RNA transcripts were TCR beta CDR3 regions. TCR CDR3 underwent first-round RT-PCR with the HTBI primer set. TCRdb ran MiXCR on the multiplex PCR reads and lists one entry per CDR3 protein. The sample has tens of thousands of distinct CDR3 sequences, roughly 56% seen once. The CDR3 consists of 15 residues. Trimming pared 0 bases from V and 7 bases from J, leaving 13 bases between. The germline gives CDR1 LNHNV, CDR2 YYDKDF (reference sequence). It was uncontrolled infection, other autoimmune disease, pregnancy or lactation that excluded patients.

The gene calls are TRBV15 and TRBJ1-5; tentatively, D is TRBD1 (6 bases). What was sequenced was peripheral blood or thyroid tissue (not recorded which). This TCR was recovered from a man younger than 30 with Graves' hyperthyroidism. The CDR3 DNA reads as TGTGCCACCAGCAGAGATTTGGGGGCCCAGCAGCCCCAGCATTTT. It yields the protein CATSRDLGAQQPQHF.